Below are 21 T cell receptor beta chains sequenced from a single sample in a study of shared clonotypes between healthy human individuals. Some clones are missing from TCRdb's copy, which holds only in-frame ones; the method was immunoSEQ multiplex PCR. The sample shows 850,000 to 1,100,000 clones, around 77% of them seen only once. The sequenced material came from memory CD4+ T cells from PBMCs. Subset defined: CD45RA-negative fraction. Receptors were obtained from a man aged 18 to 29 in good health. Some clones in this sample may be carry-over from other donors' samples.

The V and J genes are TRBV5-1 and TRBJ1-1; D is uncertain. V was cut by 4 bases and J by 0 bases, with 10 bases left in between. Germline V gene data show CDR1 as SGHRS and CDR2 as YFSETQ. This CDR3 has 14 amino acids. CDR3 nucleotide sequence: TGCGCCAGCAGCCGGGAGGCCATGAACACTGAAGCTTTCTTT. This translates into CASSREAMNTEAFF.

The V gene is TRBV19, the J gene TRBJ2-3; no clear D gene. Germline CDR1 reads LNHDA; CDR2 reads SQIVND (reference sequence). The CDR3 totals 15 residues. Trimming left V 9 bases short and J 0 bases short, with 16 bases between. CDR3 nucleotide sequence: TGTGCCAGCGGCTCGGGCCCCGGTAGCACAGATACGCAGTATTTT. Protein: CASGSGPGSTDTQYF.

The rearrangement links TRBV5-1 to TRBJ2-5, with a tentative D call TRBD1 (6 bases). The germline V and J ends were trimmed by 4 bases and 6 bases, with 13 bases remaining between them. Germline CDR1 and CDR2: SGHRS and YFSETQ. The CDR3 sequence is 13 residues long. CDR3 residues: CASSPNRDQTQYF. The CDR3 nucleotides read TGCGCCAGCAGCCCGAACAGGGATCAGACCCAGTACTTC.

The chain carries TRBV5-1 and TRBJ1-2; D ambiguous. Germline CDR1 reads SGHRS; CDR2 reads YFSETQ. V dropped 0 bases and J dropped 8 bases, with 8 bases sitting between them. The CDR3 is made up of 12 amino acids. The CDR3 region is CASSLAGEGYTF. The DNA for the CDR3 is TGCGCCAGCAGCTTGGCAGGAGAAGGCTACACCTTC. The variable domain in full, with the rest retrieved from reference TRBV5-1 and TRBJ1-2, is KAGVTQTPRYLIKTRGQQVTLSCSPISGHRSVSWYQQTPGQGLQFLFEYFSETQRNKGNFPGRFSGRQFSNSRSEMNVSTLELGDSALYLCASSLAGEGYTFGSGTRLTVV.

The gene calls are TRBV6-5 and TRBJ1-1; 7 bases match TRBD1. Germline V lookup: CDR1 MNHEY, CDR2 SVGAGI. J gave up 4 bases and V 6 bases, and 5 bases lay outside the gene matches. This CDR3 contains 13 residues. In nucleotides, the CDR3 is TGTGCCAGCAGAACGGGACAGTCCACTGAAGCTTTCTTT. It translates to CASRTGQSTEAFF.

This sequence joins TRBV6-1 and TRBJ1-1; D is unresolved. V was cut by 7 bases and J by 3 bases, with 12 bases left in between. The CDR3 extends over 13 amino acids. Germline-derived CDR1 and CDR2 are MNHNS and SASEGT. The CDR3 sequence: CASKVGRDTEAFF. The CDR3 DNA follows: TGTGCCAGCAAGGTAGGGAGGGACACTGAAGCTTTCTTT.

Of note for this clone: The junction and the germline gene differ at one end; a read error may be behind it. The genes are TRBV14 and TRBJ1-5, with D unresolved. Germline V lookup: CDR1 SGHDN, CDR2 FVKESK. CDR3 length equals 13 residues. CDR3 nucleotide sequence: TGTACCAGCAGCGTCGGATGGAATCAGCCCCAGCATTTT. Translation: CTSSVGWNQPQHF.

The chain is built from TRBV4-3 and TRBJ2-2; 9 bases are a match to TRBD2. The ends lost 1 base at V and 3 bases at J; junction bases unmatched: 3. The length of the CDR3 is 16 residues. CDR1 is LGHNA, CDR2 YSLEER, per germline. The CDR3 DNA sequence: TGCGCCAGCAGCCAAGTGGGCGGGAGGGACACCGGGGAGCTGTTTTTT. Translated, it gives CASSQVGGRDTGELFF.

The V and J genes are TRBV19 and TRBJ2-1; the match to TRBD1 covers 8 bases. Germline assignment: CDR1 LNHDA and CDR2 SQIVND (reference sequence). This CDR3 has 13 amino acids. V dropped 3 bases and J dropped 12; count of bases not matched to a gene: 7. The CDR3 nucleotides are TGTGCCAGTAGTATCACAACAGGGGGTGGGCAGTTCTTC. It is translated as CASSITTGGGQFF.

The chain has TRBV18 and TRBJ2-7; perhaps TRBD2 as D (5 bases). V lost 2 bases and J 0 bases, leaving 8 bases between the germline ends. Germline V lookup: CDR1 KGHSH, CDR2 LQKENI. The CDR3 spans 14 residues. The CDR3 here is CASSPKRGSYEQYF. DNA for the CDR3: TGTGCCAGCTCACCAAAACGGGGCTCCTACGAGCAGTACTTC. The variable domain in full, with the rest retrieved from reference TRBV18 and TRBJ2-7, is NAGVMQNPRHLVRRRGQEARLRCSPMKGHSHVYWYRQLPEEGLKFMVYLQKENIIDESGMPKERFSAEFPKEGPSILRIQQVVRGDSAAYFCASSPKRGSYEQYFGPGTRLTVT.

The table lists this clone with a few counts. V is TRBV20-1 and J is TRBJ2-7, with D unresolved. The ends were cut back, 2 bases at V and 9 bases at J, with 2 bases in the middle. This CDR3 has 8 amino acids. Germline V gene lookup returns CDR1 DFQATT and CDR2 SNEGSKA (reference sequence). CDR3 loop: CSARPQYF. The CDR3, as DNA: TGCAGTGCTAGACCGCAGTACTTC.

This clone was picked up one time. The V call is TRBV5-1, the J call TRBJ2-3; D may be TRBD1 or TRBD2 (5 bases each). From germline, CDR1 is SGHRS and CDR2 YFSETQ. V gave up 6 bases and J gave up 6 bases, with 20 bases separating them. CDR3 length equals 15 residues. The CDR3 bases are TGCGCCAGCACCCCCGGGACCCTCAAAGCTGATACGCAGTATTTT. Its translation: CASTPGTLKADTQYF.

In this sample, this clone turned up a few times. The chain joins TRBV29-1 to TRBJ1-1, with D unresolved. This CDR3 has 13 amino acids. Trimming shortened V by 0 bases and J by 5 bases, and 10 bases separated the two germline ends. Germline V lookup: CDR1 SQVTM, CDR2 ANQGSEA. The CDR3 region has the DNA TGCAGCGTTGAAGAGCGGATTTCAACTGAAGCTTTCTTT. It specifies CSVEERISTEAFF.

Note on this clone: Being one base from a much bigger clone, this may be a read error. The same CDR3 can be traced to other DNA sequences in this sample. CDR3 bases: TGCAGCGTTGAGGGCGGGAGAGGCGCAGATACGCAGTATTTT. It is translated as CSVEGGRGADTQYF. The chain joins TRBV29-1 to TRBJ2-3; 7 bases are a match to TRBD2. Germline V gives CDR1 SQVTM, CDR2 ANQGSEA. After removal of 3 bases from V and 4 bases from J, the junction contained 7 bases not matched to a gene. CDR3 length: 14 amino acids.

The chain uses TRBV9 and TRBJ1-3; no definite D call. The V end lost 3 bases, the J end lost 0 bases, and 13 bases lay between the germline ends. This CDR3 is 16 amino acids long. CDR1 is SGDLS, CDR2 YYNGEE, per germline. Here the CDR3 reads CASSASWALSGNTIYF. The CDR3 DNA sequence: TGTGCCAGCAGCGCCTCCTGGGCCCTCTCTGGAAACACCATATATTTT.

Points on this clone: The sample has other DNA sequences that encode this CDR3 too. This chain joins TRBV7-3 and TRBJ1-5; a weak D match, TRBD1 (6 bases). V was clipped by 5 bases and J by 4 bases, with 9 bases between them. The CDR3 loop spans 13 amino acids. Germline values: CDR1 SGHTA, CDR2 FQGTGA. In DNA, the CDR3 is TGTGCCAGCAGCCAAGACAGGAATCAGCCCCAGCATTTT. Amino acid sequence: CASSQDRNQPQHF.

The chain joins TRBV28 to TRBJ2-3, with D possibly matching TRBD2 (6 bases). V shed 5 bases and J shed 1 base, with 13 bases lying between them. The CDR3 has 15 residues. Germline CDR1 reads MDHEN; CDR2 reads SYDVKM. The CDR3, as DNA: TGTGCCAGCAGTCTTCCGGGGGTGGGCACAGATACGCAGTATTTT. Its protein product is CASSLPGVGTDTQYF.

In regard to this clone: An end of the junction differs from the germline gene, which may be a read error. The rearrangement joins TRBV5-4 to TRBJ1-1, with D perhaps matching TRBD1 (6 bases). The CDR3 consists of 15 residues. The germline V gene has CDR1 SGHNT and CDR2 YYREEE (reference sequence). The CDR3 nucleotides read TGTGCCAGCAGCTTGGTAGGCCAGGGGAACGCTGAAGCTTTCTTT. Translation: CASSLVGQGNAEAFF.

This chain links TRBV6-5 with TRBJ1-1; the D gene is possibly TRBD1 (5 bases). Germline V CDR1 and CDR2: MNHEY, SVGAGI. The CDR3 contains 13 residues. The V end lost 5 bases, the J end lost 5 bases, and 12 bases lay between the germline ends. The CDR3 nucleotides read TGTGCCAGCAGTGACCCGTGGGGGACTGAAGCTTTCTTT. It is translated as CASSDPWGTEAFF.

This clone has just one count. This chain joins TRBV2 and TRBJ1-3; D gene unclear. This CDR3 contains 15 residues. V lost 5 bases and J 1 base, leaving 12 bases between the germline ends. Germline V gives CDR1 SNHLY, CDR2 FYNNEI. For the CDR3, the DNA is TGTGCCAGCAGTACAAATCCTTTATCTGGAAACACCATATATTTT. It specifies CASSTNPLSGNTIYF. Drawing the rest from reference TRBV2 and TRBJ1-3, the complete variable domain is EPEVTQTPSHQVTQMGQEVILRCVPISNHLYFYWYRQILGQKVEFLVSFYNNEISEKSEIFDDQFSVERPDGSNFTLKIRSTKLEDSAMYFCASSTNPLSGNTIYFGEGSWLTVV.

The V and J genes are TRBV6-1 and TRBJ1-5; no reliable D call. V was shortened by 1 base and J by 4 bases, with 8 bases between the two germline ends. The CDR3 has 14 amino acids. Looked up from germline, CDR1 is MNHNS and CDR2 is SASEGT. In DNA form, the CDR3 reads TGTGCCAGCAGTGAAGATGGGGTGAATCAGCCCCAGCATTTT. This translates into CASSEDGVNQPQHF.